These 3 T cell receptor beta chains share one sample of origin, sequenced in a study of identifying expanded T cells in peripheral blood. Generated by immunoSEQ multiplex PCR, the TCRdb table keeps only in-frame clones and is missing some. The sample lists around 85,000 clones; around nine tenths were seen once. The specimen sequenced was blood. Receptors originate from a person aged 18 to 75 in good health.

The J gene is TRBJ2-1, the V gene TRBV21-1; the DNA was not compared with TRBD2, the D call given in the table. TRBV21-1 has pseudogene status. CDR3 length equals 14 residues. In DNA, the CDR3 is TGTGCCAGCAGCATGTTGGAGACTCTAAATGAGCAGTTCTTC. It is translated as CASSMLETLNEQFF.

The rearrangement uses TRBV5-1 and TRBJ1-1; D is undetermined. Germline assignment: CDR1 SGHRS and CDR2 YFSETQ. This CDR3 contains 14 residues. Trimming cost V 2 bases and J 5 bases, with 13 bases left between them. The CDR3 DNA follows: TGCGCCAGCAGCTTTAACCTGGAGTGGACTGAAGCTTTCTTT. It yields the protein CASSFNLEWTEAFF.

This chain joins TRBV6-6 and TRBJ2-3; a weak D match, TRBD1 (6 bases). CDR3 length: 12 residues. Deletions cut 2 bases from V and 10 bases from J, with 10 bases between. The germline V gene has CDR1 MNHNY and CDR2 SVGAGI (reference sequence). The CDR3 protein is CASSYGTRAQYF. CDR3 DNA: TGTGCCAGCAGTTACGGGACACGGGCGCAGTATTTT.